These 15 T cell receptor beta chains were all obtained from the same sample, sequenced in a study of neurological immune-mediated disorders. TCRdb re-derived calls from the 5' RACE reads in MiXCR, one entry per CDR3 protein. This sample has roughly 56,000 distinct CDR3 sequences, with around 10% found just once. Sequenced sample: PBMCs. The receptor set was obtained from a man in his sixties in good health.

The CDR3 bases are TGCGCCAGCAGCCGGGGACAGGTTTTCTACAATGAGCAGTTCTTC. It encodes CASSRGQVFYNEQFF. The rearrangement links TRBV5-1 to TRBJ2-1; TRBD1 matches at 8 bases. Germline CDR1 SGHRS, CDR2 YFSETQ. The CDR3 extends over 15 amino acids. Trimming removed 4 bases from V and 3 bases from J; junction bases left unmatched: 6.

This clonotype was detected ten times or more. The V gene is TRBV7-2, the J gene TRBJ2-3; 14 bases fit TRBD2. This CDR3 is 16 amino acids long. V shed 4 bases, J shed 2 bases, and the junction held 2 bases outside the gene matches. The germline gives CDR1 SGHTA, CDR2 FQGNSA. The CDR3 DNA reads as TGTGCCAGCAGCTGGACTAGCGGGGGGACCACAGATACGCAGTATTTT. It codes for CASSWTSGGTTDTQYF.

In its sample, this clonotype was seen many times. CDR3 in amino acids: CSAWDALKGYTF. DNA for the CDR3: TGCAGTGCGTGGGACGCCCTCAAAGGCTACACCTTC. This chain joins TRBV20-1 and TRBJ1-2; possible D gene TRBD1, 5 bases. Trimming stripped 6 bases from V and 8 bases from J, with 16 bases between. Germline assignment: CDR1 DFQATT and CDR2 SNEGSKA (reference sequence). This CDR3 has 12 amino acids.

This clonotype has ten or more counts. The rearrangement joins TRBV20-1 to TRBJ2-1, with D perhaps matching TRBD1 (6 bases). Trimming left V 6 bases short and J 6 bases short, with 18 bases between. Germline V gene data show CDR1 as DFQATT and CDR2 as SNEGSKA (reference sequence). The CDR3 spans 14 residues. CDR3 loop: CSARGGQTFNEQFF. The DNA of the CDR3 is TGCAGTGCCCGAGGGGGTCAAACCTTCAATGAGCAGTTCTTC.

This clonotype was detected many times. This chain uses TRBV7-2 with TRBJ1-5; no clear D. Trimming cost V 5 bases and J 4 bases, with 9 bases left between them. Germline V gives CDR1 SGHTA, CDR2 FQGNSA. CDR3 length: 13 residues. The CDR3 DNA is TGTGCCAGCAGCGTAGACCGGAATCAGCCCCAGCATTTT. It codes for CASSVDRNQPQHF.

This clonotype was seen at least ten times. The chain links TRBV4-3 to TRBJ1-5, with 8 bases matching TRBD1. J was trimmed by 5 bases and V by 0 bases; bases with no gene match: 6. The CDR3 loop spans 16 amino acids. Germline CDR1 is LGHNA and CDR2 is YSLEER. The CDR3, as DNA: TGCGCCAGCAGCCAAGAGCCTCAGGGGGCGGATCAGCCCCAGCATTTT. This sequence encodes CASSQEPQGADQPQHF.

This clonotype has ten or more counts. The chain has TRBV20-1 and TRBJ2-4; D gene ambiguous. Germline V lookup: CDR1 DFQATT, CDR2 SNEGSKA (reference sequence). This CDR3 spans 13 amino acids. Between the trimmed V and J ends, which lost 0 bases and 0 bases, there was a span of 3 bases. As DNA, the CDR3 is TGCAGTGCTAGAGAACTAGCCAAAAACATTCAGTACTTC. It translates to CSARELAKNIQYF.

For this clonotype: The junction does not match germline at one end; this may be a read error. This chain uses TRBV6-1 with TRBJ2-3; D is perhaps TRBD2 (5 bases). Germline V CDR1 and CDR2: MNHNS, SASEGT. The CDR3 loop spans 13 amino acids. The CDR3 sequence is CASSWRHTDTRYF. In DNA form, the CDR3 reads TGTGCCAGCAGTTGGAGGCACACAGATACGCGGTATTTT.

This clonotype was observed at least ten times. The chain employs TRBV28 and TRBJ2-5, with TRBD2 matching 11 bases. The CDR3 is made up of 14 amino acids. Germline V gives CDR1 MDHEN, CDR2 SYDVKM. J lost 5 bases, V lost 6 bases, and 5 bases had no gene match. The CDR3 DNA reads as TGTGCCAGCAGATCGGGACTAGCGGTGGAGACCCAGTACTTC. Its protein product is CASRSGLAVETQYF. Together with reference TRBV28 and TRBJ2-5, the CDR3 gives the full variable domain: DVKVTQSSRYLVKRTGEKVFLECVQDMDHENMFWYRQDPGLGLRLIYFSYDVKMKEKGDIPEGYSVSREKKERFSLILESASTNQTSMYLCASRSGLAVETQYFGPGTRLLVL.

The sample holds many counts of this clonotype. J is TRBJ1-2 and V is TRBV5-1; TRBD1 matches at 9 bases. The V segment lost 3 bases and the J segment 4 bases; nucleotides outside the gene matches: 4. Per germline, CDR1 SGHRS and CDR2 YFSETQ. This CDR3 contains 14 residues. CDR3 region: CASSSGTGIYGYTF. For the CDR3, the DNA is TGCGCCAGCAGCTCCGGGACAGGGATCTATGGCTACACCTTC.

This clonotype was found many times. The CDR3 DNA reads TGTGCCAGCAGTTCTTTCGGGACCCTAAAGGGTCAGCCCCAGCATTTT. Translated, it gives CASSSFGTLKGQPQHF. This sequence joins TRBV12-3 or TRBV12-4 and TRBJ1-5; weak D call: TRBD1 (5 bases). The CDR3 totals 16 residues. Trimming pared 4 bases from V and 6 bases from J, leaving 19 bases between.

This clonotype came up many times. The V call is TRBV15, the J call TRBJ1-6, with 9 bases lining up with TRBD1. The germline V gene encodes CDR1 LNHNV and CDR2 YYDKDF (reference sequence). The CDR3 runs 15 residues. V lost 1 base and J lost 10; bases outside the gene matches: 5. Written as DNA, the CDR3 is TGTGCCACCAGCAGAGCCCGGACAGGGGAGTCACCCCTCCACTTT. It is translated as CATSRARTGESPLHF.

This clonotype has ten or more counts. The chain couples TRBV5-1 to TRBJ1-6; D is unresolved. The ends were cut back, 0 bases at V and 8 bases at J, with 9 bases in the middle. CDR3 length equals 14 residues. Per the germline V gene, CDR1 is SGHRS and CDR2 is YFSETQ. CDR3 nucleotides: TGCGCCAGCAGCTTGGGCAGGTTCGATTCACCCCTCCACTTT. Its translation is CASSLGRFDSPLHF.

In its sample, this clonotype was seen many times. The chain has TRBV7-2 and TRBJ2-5; the D gene is possibly TRBD2 (6 bases). The CDR3 is 16 amino acids. V was trimmed by 5 bases and J by 5 bases, leaving 21 bases between them. In germline, CDR1 is SGHTA, CDR2 FQGNSA. CDR3 region: CASSPPPGTRWETQYF. The CDR3 DNA sequence: TGTGCCAGCAGCCCACCCCCGGGGACTCGGTGGGAGACCCAGTACTTC.

This clonotype was picked up many times. The chain has TRBV5-1 and TRBJ2-5; D possibly uses TRBD1 or TRBD2 (6 bases each). Germline values: CDR1 SGHRS, CDR2 YFSETQ. V gave up 7 bases and J gave up 4 bases, with 20 bases separating them. This CDR3 is 15 amino acids long. The DNA of the CDR3 is TGCGCCAGCGAAGAGGGGGGCTATTGGGGAGAGACCCAGTACTTC. The encoded protein is CASEEGGYWGETQYF.